Below are 21 T cell receptor beta chains sequenced from a single sample in a study of cytomegalovirus exposure and HLA in healthy donors. Primers for the PCR totalled 60 Vbeta and 13 Jbeta. The protocol was immunoSEQ multiplex PCR, while the TCRdb copy is restricted to in-frame clones and leaves out a portion. The profile shows 65,000 to 70,000 clones, around 80% of them singletons. Sequencing used PBMCs. The origin of the receptors is a man aged 45-60 years in good health and CMV-seronegative.

This chain links TRBV28 with TRBJ2-1, with D perhaps matching TRBD1 (5 bases). V lost 8 bases and J 4 bases, leaving 12 bases between the germline ends. CDR1 is MDHEN, CDR2 SYDVKM, per germline. There are 13 residues in the CDR3. The CDR3 spells CASHTGRYNEQFF. The CDR3 nucleotides read TGTGCCAGCCACACAGGACGTTACAATGAGCAGTTCTTC. Full variable domain (missing parts from reference TRBV28 and TRBJ2-1): DVKVTQSSRYLVKRTGEKVFLECVQDMDHENMFWYRQDPGLGLRLIYFSYDVKMKEKGDIPEGYSVSREKKERFSLILESASTNQTSMYLCASHTGRYNEQFFGPGTRLTVL.

The CDR3 DNA sequence: TGTGCCAGCGTCACGCAGGGGGCGGGGGAAAAACTGTTTTTT. Amino acids: CASVTQGAGEKLFF. The chain links TRBV28 to TRBJ1-4; TRBD1 matches at 8 bases. Looked up from germline, CDR1 is MDHEN and CDR2 is SYDVKM. Trimming took 8 bases from V and 8 from J; bases not matched to a gene: 10. The CDR3 consists of 14 residues.

This clone occurred a few times. J is TRBJ2-7 and V is TRBV6-4; 7 positions match TRBD1. With 2 bases clipped from V and 2 bases from J, the junction kept 12 bases outside the gene matches. This CDR3 region has 17 residues. Looked up from germline, CDR1 is MRHNA and CDR2 is SNTAGT. As DNA, the CDR3 is TGTGCCAGCAGTGACCTGAGTCTCGGGACAGCGACCTACGAGCAGTACTTC. Encoded protein: CASSDLSLGTATYEQYF.

This chain connects TRBV10-1 to TRBJ2-1; 8 nucleotides agree with TRBD2. The CDR3 loop spans 13 amino acids. V trimming: 6 bases; J trimming: 8 bases; junction bases outside the gene matches: 6. The V gene's germline CDR1 is WNHNN and CDR2 SYGVQD (reference sequence). The CDR3 coding sequence is TGCGCCAGCAGCCCAGAGACTAGCGATGAGCAGTTCTTC. This gives the protein CASSPETSDEQFF.

The rearrangement uses TRBV11-2 and TRBJ1-1, with TRBD1 identical over 7 bases. Germline assignment: CDR1 SGHAT and CDR2 FQNNGV. After removal of 3 bases from V and 2 bases from J, the junction contained 6 bases not matched to a gene. The CDR3 length is 15 residues. For the CDR3, the DNA is TGTGCCAGCAGCTTGACGGGACAGAAAAACACTGAAGCTTTCTTT. It yields the protein CASSLTGQKNTEAFF.

The rearrangement links TRBV6-5 to TRBJ2-7, with TRBD1 matching over 10 bases. CDR3 size: 14 residues. CDR1 is MNHEY, CDR2 SVGAGI, per germline. J gave up 3 bases and V 3 bases, and 2 bases lay outside the gene matches. CDR3 nucleotide sequence: TGTGCCAGCAGTTATGGGACAGGGGTCTACGAGCAGTACTTC. Translated: CASSYGTGVYEQYF.

The chain carries TRBV27 and TRBJ2-5, with 9 bases aligning to TRBD1. The germline CDR1 and CDR2 sequences are MNHEY and SMNVEV (reference sequence). Trimming at V came to 4 bases and at J to 5 bases, leaving 8 bases not matched to a gene. The CDR3 is 15 amino acids. The chain's CDR3 is CASSSNPGTGETQYF. The CDR3 DNA sequence: TGTGCCAGCAGTTCCAATCCGGGGACAGGGGAGACCCAGTACTTC.

CDR3 loop: CASSQDYGTVEEQYF. CDR3 sequence (DNA): TGTGCCAGCAGCCAAGATTATGGGACAGTAGAAGAGCAGTACTTC. This chain joins TRBV4-2 and TRBJ2-7; 7 nucleotides match TRBD1. The CDR3 sequence is 15 residues long. The ends lost 0 bases at V and 7 bases at J; junction bases unmatched: 9. Germline loops: CDR1 LGHNA, CDR2 YNFKEQ.

This clone was counted a single time. The chain joins TRBV5-4 to TRBJ2-1; 12 nucleotides line up with TRBD1. The germline V gene has CDR1 SGHNT and CDR2 YYREEE (reference sequence). The junction had 4 bases not matched to a gene; V was cut back by 5 bases and J by 7 bases. The CDR3 consists of 14 residues. The CDR3 sequence: CASRRDRGQNEQFF. CDR3 DNA: TGTGCCAGCAGAAGGGACAGGGGGCAAAATGAGCAGTTCTTC.

CDR3 DNA: TGTGCCAGCAGCCTGGGGTCTAGCGGACTAAACAATGAGCAGTTCTTC. This translates into CASSLGSSGLNNEQFF. The V gene is TRBV4-2, the J gene TRBJ2-1; 7 nucleotides line up with TRBD2. The germline gives CDR1 LGHNA, CDR2 YNFKEQ. J gave up 5 bases and V 4 bases, and 11 bases lay outside the gene matches. The CDR3 is 16 amino acids.

The table lists this clone with a count of one. V gene TRBV2 combines with J gene TRBJ2-7; 7 nucleotides line up with TRBD1. Germline-derived CDR1 and CDR2 are SNHLY and FYNNEI. This CDR3 comprises 15 residues. After removal of 5 bases from V and 3 bases from J, the junction contained 10 bases not matched to a gene. CDR3 nucleotide sequence: TGTGCCAGCAGTCTAGCCCGACAGGGAAGCTACGAGCAGTACTTC. Translating gives CASSLARQGSYEQYF. Variable domain in full (rest from reference TRBV2 and TRBJ2-7): EPEVTQTPSHQVTQMGQEVILRCVPISNHLYFYWYRQILGQKVEFLVSFYNNEISEKSEIFDDQFSVERPDGSNFTLKIRSTKLEDSAMYFCASSLARQGSYEQYFGPGTRLTVT.

The chain carries TRBV6-1 and TRBJ2-1, with a weak D call TRBD2 (5 bases). Deletions cut 4 bases from V and 6 bases from J, with 19 bases between. The V gene's germline CDR1 is MNHNS and CDR2 SASEGT. This CDR3 has 16 amino acids. The CDR3 reads CASSGASFYPINEQFF. The DNA of the CDR3 is TGTGCCAGCAGTGGGGCTAGCTTTTACCCAATCAATGAGCAGTTCTTC.

The chain uses TRBV29-1 and TRBJ2-7; D may be TRBD1 (5 bases). The CDR3 extends over 12 amino acids. The germline V and J ends were trimmed by 1 base and 5 bases, with 9 bases remaining between them. Germline CDR1 is SQVTM and CDR2 is ANQGSEA. The CDR3 sequence is CSVEAQGNEQYF. The CDR3 DNA sequence: TGCAGCGTTGAAGCCCAGGGAAACGAGCAGTACTTC.

The chain is built from TRBV30 and TRBJ1-5; D might be TRBD1 (5 bases). Germline V gene data show CDR1 as GTSNPN and CDR2 as SVGIG (reference sequence). The CDR3 extends over 15 amino acids. Trimming shortened V by 2 bases and J by 5 bases, and 16 bases separated the two germline ends. CDR3 sequence (DNA): TGTGCCTGGAGTCGGGGGAGGGCAAAGCATCAGCCCCAGCATTTT. Protein sequence: CAWSRGRAKHQPQHF.

The chain employs TRBV28 and TRBJ2-5; D not resolved. V shed 5 bases and J shed 7 bases, with 20 bases lying between them. CDR1 is MDHEN and CDR2 is SYDVKM in the germline V gene. The CDR3 spans 15 residues. CDR3 sequence reads: CASSPISSLLRTQYF. The CDR3 DNA follows: TGTGCCAGCAGTCCTATCTCATCTCTATTGCGGACCCAGTACTTC.

The chain employs TRBV15 and TRBJ2-1; D is unclear. Trimming cost V 1 base and J 6 bases, with 25 bases left between them. Germline-derived CDR1 and CDR2 are LNHNV and YYDKDF (reference sequence). This CDR3 is 19 amino acids long. CDR3 nucleotide sequence: TGTGCCACCAGCAGAGGGAGCCGTACCGGTACTGCCTTCGGCAATGAGCAGTTCTTC. Translation gives CATSRGSRTGTAFGNEQFF.

The chain employs TRBV27 and TRBJ2-7; 9 bases fit TRBD2. Germline V gene data show CDR1 as MNHEY and CDR2 as SMNVEV (reference sequence). After removal of 7 bases from V and 2 bases from J, the junction contained 9 bases not matched to a gene. The CDR3 runs to 15 residues. The chain's CDR3 is CASKSGLATPYEQYF. CDR3 nucleotide sequence: TGTGCCAGCAAAAGCGGACTAGCGACTCCCTACGAGCAGTACTTC.

This chain links TRBV5-1 with TRBJ2-1, with 11 bases that match TRBD2. CDR3 size: 16 residues. The germline V gene encodes CDR1 SGHRS and CDR2 YFSETQ. The ends lost 0 bases at V and 9 bases at J; junction bases unmatched: 8. Here the CDR3 DNA reads TGCGCCAGCAGCTTGGCCGAGACTAGCGGGATTTCTGAGCAGTTCTTC. It translates to CASSLAETSGISEQFF.

In this sample, this clone turned up once. This chain connects TRBV9 to TRBJ1-2, with unresolved D. V was shortened by 3 bases and J by 0 bases, with 9 bases between the two germline ends. The CDR3 is 14 residues long. Germline V gene sequence: CDR1 SGDLS, CDR2 YYNGEE. CDR3 region: CASSETPANYGYTF. The CDR3 DNA is TGTGCCAGCAGCGAGACACCCGCTAACTATGGCTACACCTTC.

This clone has just one count. The V call is TRBV7-2, the J call TRBJ1-4; 8 bases match TRBD1. J was trimmed by 7 bases and V by 5 bases; bases with no gene match: 12. Germline V gene lookup returns CDR1 SGHTA and CDR2 FQGNSA. CDR3 length: 16 amino acids. The CDR3 nucleotides are TGTGCCAGCAGCCCAGGGGGCCAGGGGGCAGGTGAAAAACTGTTTTTT. Translating it yields CASSPGGQGAGEKLFF.

The V call is TRBV6-5, the J call TRBJ2-3; a weak D match, TRBD2 (5 bases). Germline-derived CDR1 and CDR2 are MNHEY and SVGAGI. This CDR3 contains 16 residues. V lost 1 base and J lost 5, with 16 bases in between. The CDR3 region has the DNA TGTGCCAGCAGTTACTTCCCCTGGGCGGAGGTAGATACGCAGTATTTT. Translated: CASSYFPWAEVDTQYF.